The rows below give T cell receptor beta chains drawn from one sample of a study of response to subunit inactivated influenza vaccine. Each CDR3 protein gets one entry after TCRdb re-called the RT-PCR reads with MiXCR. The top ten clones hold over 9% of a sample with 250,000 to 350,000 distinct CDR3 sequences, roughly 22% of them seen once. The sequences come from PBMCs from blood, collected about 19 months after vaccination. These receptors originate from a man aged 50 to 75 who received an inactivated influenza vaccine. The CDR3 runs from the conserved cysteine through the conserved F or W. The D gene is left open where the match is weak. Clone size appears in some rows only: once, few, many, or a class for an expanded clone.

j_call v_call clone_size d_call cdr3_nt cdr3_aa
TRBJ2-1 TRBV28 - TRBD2 TGTGCCAGCAGGGGACTAGCGGGGTCCGGCTTCCCAACGAATCACAATGAGCAGTTCTTC CASRGLAGSGFPTNHNEQFF
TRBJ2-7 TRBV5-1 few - TGCGCCAGCAGCGTGGGACATTCAGAGGGGGAGCAGTACTTC CASSVGHSEGEQYF
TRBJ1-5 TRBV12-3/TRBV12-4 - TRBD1 TGTGCCAGCAGTTTTCGGACAGGGTATCAGCCCCAGCATTTT CASSFRTGYQPQHF
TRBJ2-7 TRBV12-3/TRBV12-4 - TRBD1 TGTGCCAGCAGTCCGACAGGGTCCAACTCCTACGAGCAGTACTTC CASSPTGSNSYEQYF
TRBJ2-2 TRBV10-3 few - TGTGCCATCAGTGGGGACCTCGGGGAGCTGTTTTTT CAISGDLGELFF
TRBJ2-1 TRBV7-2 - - TGTGCCAGCAGCTTCGGGACTCCCAATGAGCAGTTCTTC CASSFGTPNEQFF
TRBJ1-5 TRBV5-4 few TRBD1 TGTGCCAGCAGCAAACAGGGGAGCGATCAGCCCCAGCATTTT CASSKQGSDQPQHF
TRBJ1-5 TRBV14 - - TGTGCCAGCCCCTTACAATATAGCAATCAGCCCCAGCATTTT CASPLQYSNQPQHF
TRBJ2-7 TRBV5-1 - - TGCGCCAGCAGCTTGGCCAACGCGGGGATGCGATACGAGCAGTACTTC CASSLANAGMRYEQYF
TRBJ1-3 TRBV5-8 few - TGTGCCAGCAGCTCTTCCGGGACCTTGCTGGGCACCATATATTTT CASSSSGTLLGTIYF
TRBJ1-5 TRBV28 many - TGTGCCAGCAGTGGCCCTGGAGGGAGGCCCCAGCATTTT CASSGPGGRPQHF
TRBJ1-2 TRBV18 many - TGTGCCAGCTCACCGGGAGAAAACTATGGCTACACCTTC CASSPGENYGYTF
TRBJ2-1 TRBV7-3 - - TGTGCCAGCAGCTCGGGACTTTCTAACAATGAGCAGTTCTTC CASSSGLSNNEQFF
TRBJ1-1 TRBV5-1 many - TGCGCCAGCAGCTACGGTGACACTGAAGCTTTCTTT CASSYGDTEAFF
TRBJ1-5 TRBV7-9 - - TGTGCCAGCAGCTTAGGTGCGGGAACGAGCAATCAGCCCCAGCATTTT CASSLGAGTSNQPQHF
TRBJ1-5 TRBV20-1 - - TGCAGTGCTAGAGATGCCCGGAATAGCAATCAGCCCCAGCATTTT CSARDARNSNQPQHF
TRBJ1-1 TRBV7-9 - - TGTGCCAGCAGCTCAGGGAGATGGGGGTACACTGAAGCTTTCTTT CASSSGRWGYTEAFF
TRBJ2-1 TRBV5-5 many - TGTGCCAGCAGCTCCGCGAAGTTAGATAACCTAGCAGTGGTCTTC CASSSAKLDNLAVVF
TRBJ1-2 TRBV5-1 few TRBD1 TGCGCCAGCAGCTTTGACAGGGGGAGAGGCTACACCTTC CASSFDRGRGYTF
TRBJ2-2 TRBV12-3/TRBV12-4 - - TGTGCCAGCAGTTCGGGGAGTCCCGGGGAGCTGTTTTTT CASSSGSPGELFF
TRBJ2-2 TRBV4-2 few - TGTGCCAGCAGCCAAGCGTACCGCGTAACTAAAAACACCGGGGAGCTGTTTTTT CASSQAYRVTKNTGELFF
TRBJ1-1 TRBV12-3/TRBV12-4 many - TGTGCCAGCAGGGTATCCCCCCGTATGATGAACACTGAAGCTTTCTTT CASRVSPRMMNTEAFF
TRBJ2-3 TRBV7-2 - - TGTGCCAGCAGCTACGGACTTAGCACAGATACGCAGTATTTT CASSYGLSTDTQYF
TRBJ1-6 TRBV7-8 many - TGTGCCAGCAGCTTACAGGGAAATAATTCACCCCTCCACTTT CASSLQGNNSPLHF
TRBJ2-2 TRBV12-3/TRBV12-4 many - TGTGCCAGCAGTCCGGCGCGGGGAGAGAACACCGGGGAGCTGTTTTTT CASSPARGENTGELFF
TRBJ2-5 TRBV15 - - TGTGCCACCAGAAATACTAGGGTGGAAAAGACCCAGTACTTC CATRNTRVEKTQYF
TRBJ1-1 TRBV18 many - TGTGCCAGCTCACCGGATGGCGCTGAAGCTTTCTTT CASSPDGAEAFF
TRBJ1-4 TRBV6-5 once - TGTGCCAGCAGTTACTCGCCCAGGGCTGAAAAACTGTTTTTT CASSYSPRAEKLFF
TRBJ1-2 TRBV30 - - TGTGCCGGCCCCGGGACGGCGCTCGGCTACACCTTC CAGPGTALGYTF
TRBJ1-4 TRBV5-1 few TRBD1 TGCGCCAGCAGCCGGGACAGGGGATATAAAACAGATGAAAAACTGTTTTTT CASSRDRGYKTDEKLFF